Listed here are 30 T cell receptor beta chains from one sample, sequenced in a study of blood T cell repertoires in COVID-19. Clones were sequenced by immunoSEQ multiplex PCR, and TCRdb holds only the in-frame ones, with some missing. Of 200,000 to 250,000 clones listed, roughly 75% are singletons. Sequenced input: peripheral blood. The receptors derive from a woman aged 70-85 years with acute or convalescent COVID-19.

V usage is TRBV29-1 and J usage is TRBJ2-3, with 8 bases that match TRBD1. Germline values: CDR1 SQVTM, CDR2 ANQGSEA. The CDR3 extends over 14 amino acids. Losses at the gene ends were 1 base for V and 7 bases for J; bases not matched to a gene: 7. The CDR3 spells CSVEALQGANTQYF. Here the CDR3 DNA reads TGCAGCGTTGAAGCCTTGCAGGGGGCGAATACGCAGTATTTT.

CDR3 in amino acids: CASSYSQASSYEQYF. In nucleotides, the CDR3 is TGTGCCAGCAGTTACTCGCAGGCGTCCTCCTACGAGCAGTACTTC. The chain has TRBV6-5 and TRBJ2-7, with D uncertain. With 0 bases removed from V and 0 bases from J, the gap between germline ends came to 9 bases. The germline gives CDR1 MNHEY, CDR2 SVGAGI. The CDR3 is made up of 15 amino acids.

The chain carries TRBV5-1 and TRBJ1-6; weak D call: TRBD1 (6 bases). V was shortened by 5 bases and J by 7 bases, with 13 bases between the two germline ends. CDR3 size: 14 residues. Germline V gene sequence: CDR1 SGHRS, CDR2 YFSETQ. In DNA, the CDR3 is TGCGCCAGCAGTTCACAGGGACGGAATTCACCCCTCCACTTT. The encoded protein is CASSSQGRNSPLHF.

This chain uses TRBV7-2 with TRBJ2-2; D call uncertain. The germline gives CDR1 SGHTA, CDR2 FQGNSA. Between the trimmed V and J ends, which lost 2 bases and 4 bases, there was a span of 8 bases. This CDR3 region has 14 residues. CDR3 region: CASSLTGFTGELFF. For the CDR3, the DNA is TGTGCCAGCAGCTTAACCGGGTTCACCGGGGAGCTGTTTTTT.

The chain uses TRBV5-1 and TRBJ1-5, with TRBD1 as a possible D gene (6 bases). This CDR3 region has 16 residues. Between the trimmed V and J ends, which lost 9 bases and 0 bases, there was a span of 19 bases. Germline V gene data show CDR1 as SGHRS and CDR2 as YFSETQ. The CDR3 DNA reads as TGCGCCACCCCCCGACAGGCCTTTTATAGCAATCAGCCCCAGCATTTT. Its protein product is CATPRQAFYSNQPQHF.

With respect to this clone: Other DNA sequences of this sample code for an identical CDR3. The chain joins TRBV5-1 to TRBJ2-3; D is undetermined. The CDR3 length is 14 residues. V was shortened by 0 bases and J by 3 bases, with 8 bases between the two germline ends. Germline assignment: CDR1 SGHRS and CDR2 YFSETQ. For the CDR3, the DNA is TGCGCCAGCAGCTTGGCCGGTTTTACAGATACGCAGTATTTT. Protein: CASSLAGFTDTQYF. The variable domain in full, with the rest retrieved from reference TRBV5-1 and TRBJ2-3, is KAGVTQTPRYLIKTRGQQVTLSCSPISGHRSVSWYQQTPGQGLQFLFEYFSETQRNKGNFPGRFSGRQFSNSRSEMNVSTLELGDSALYLCASSLAGFTDTQYFGPGTRLTVL.

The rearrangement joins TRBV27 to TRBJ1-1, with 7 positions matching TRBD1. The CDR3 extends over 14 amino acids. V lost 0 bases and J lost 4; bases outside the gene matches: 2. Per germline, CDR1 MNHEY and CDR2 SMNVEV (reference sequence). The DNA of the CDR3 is TGTGCCAGCAGTTTATCGTGGGACAGCACTGAAGCTTTCTTT. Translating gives CASSLSWDSTEAFF.

CDR3 coding DNA: TGTGCCAGCAGACAGGGGGGCACAGATACGCAGTATTTT. It translates to CASRQGGTDTQYF. The chain has TRBV11-2 and TRBJ2-3; 8 bases match TRBD1. Germline lookup yields CDR1 SGHAT and CDR2 FQNNGV. CDR3 size: 13 residues. Losses at the gene ends were 6 bases for V and 1 base for J; bases not matched to a gene: 0. Full variable domain (rest looked up from reference TRBV11-2 and TRBJ2-3): EAGVAQSPRYKIIEKRQSVAFWCNPISGHATLYWYQQILGQGPKLLIQFQNNGVVDDSQLPKDRFSAERLKGVDSTLKIQPAKLEDSAVYLCASRQGGTDTQYFGPGTRLTVL.

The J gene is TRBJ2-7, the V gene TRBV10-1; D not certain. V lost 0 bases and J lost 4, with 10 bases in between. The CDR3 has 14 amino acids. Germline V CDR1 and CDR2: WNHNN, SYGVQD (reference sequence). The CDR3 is CASSESALLYEQYF. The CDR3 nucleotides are TGCGCCAGCAGTGAGTCAGCCCTGTTGTACGAGCAGTACTTC.

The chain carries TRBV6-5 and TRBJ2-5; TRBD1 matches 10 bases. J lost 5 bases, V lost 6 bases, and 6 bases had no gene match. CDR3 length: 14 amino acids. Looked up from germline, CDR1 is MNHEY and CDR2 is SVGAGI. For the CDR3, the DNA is TGTGCCAGCAGCGACCGGGACAGGGGTGAGACCCAGTACTTC. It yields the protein CASSDRDRGETQYF.

The CDR3 bases are TGTGCCATCAGTACACCTGGTAGCGGGAGCTCCTACGAGCAGTACTTC. Translation: CAISTPGSGSSYEQYF. V gene TRBV10-3 combines with J gene TRBJ2-7; 9 bases agree with TRBD2. J gave up 0 bases and V 5 bases, and 8 bases lay outside the gene matches. The CDR3 runs 16 residues. Germline-derived CDR1 and CDR2 are ENHRY and SYGVKD.

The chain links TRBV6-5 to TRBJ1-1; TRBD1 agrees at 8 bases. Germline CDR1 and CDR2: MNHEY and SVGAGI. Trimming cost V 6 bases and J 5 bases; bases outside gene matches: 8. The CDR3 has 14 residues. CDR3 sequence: CASRQQGAGTEAFF. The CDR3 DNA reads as TGTGCCAGCAGGCAGCAGGGGGCTGGGACTGAAGCTTTCTTT.

Here the CDR3 reads CASSWTSPERSGANVLTF. The CDR3 coding sequence is TGTGCCAGCAGCTGGACTAGCCCGGAGAGGTCTGGGGCCAACGTCCTGACTTTC. The J gene is TRBJ2-6, the V gene TRBV7-9, with 8 nucleotides matching TRBD2. Germline CDR1 reads SEHNR; CDR2 reads FQNEAQ (reference sequence). Trimming took 4 bases from V and 1 from J; bases not matched to a gene: 9. This CDR3 region has 18 residues. The variable domain in full, completed from reference TRBV7-9 and TRBJ2-6, reads DTGVSQNPRHKITKRGQNVTFRCDPISEHNRLYWYRQTLGQGPEFLTYFQNEAQLEKSRLLSDRFSAERPKGSFSTLEIQRTEQGDSAMYLCASSWTSPERSGANVLTFGAGSRLTVL.

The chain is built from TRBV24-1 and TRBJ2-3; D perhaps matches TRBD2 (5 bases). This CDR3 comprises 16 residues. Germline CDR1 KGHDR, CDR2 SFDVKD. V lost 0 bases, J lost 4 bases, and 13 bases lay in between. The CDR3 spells CATSDLREGSADTQYF. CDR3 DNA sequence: TGTGCCACCAGTGATTTGCGAGAGGGATCAGCAGATACGCAGTATTTT.

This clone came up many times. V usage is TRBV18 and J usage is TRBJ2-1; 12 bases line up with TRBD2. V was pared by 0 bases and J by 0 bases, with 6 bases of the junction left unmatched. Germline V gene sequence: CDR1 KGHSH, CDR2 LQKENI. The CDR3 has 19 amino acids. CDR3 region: CASSPPGLAGSLSYNEQFF. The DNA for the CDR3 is TGTGCCAGCTCACCACCCGGACTAGCGGGGAGCCTCTCCTACAATGAGCAGTTCTTC.

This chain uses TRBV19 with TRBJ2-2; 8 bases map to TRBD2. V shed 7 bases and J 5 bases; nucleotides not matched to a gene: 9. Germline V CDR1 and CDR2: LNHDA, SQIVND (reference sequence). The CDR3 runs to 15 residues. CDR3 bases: TGTGCCAGTACTAGTAGCGGGGCCTCGACCGGGGAGCTGTTTTTT. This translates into CASTSSGASTGELFF.

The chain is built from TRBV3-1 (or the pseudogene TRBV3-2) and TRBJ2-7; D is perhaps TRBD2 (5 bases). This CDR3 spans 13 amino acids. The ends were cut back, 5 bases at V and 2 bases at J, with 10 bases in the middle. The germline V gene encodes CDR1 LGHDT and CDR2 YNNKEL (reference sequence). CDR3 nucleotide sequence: TGTGCCAGCAGCAAAGGACTGGCCTACGAGCAGTACGTC. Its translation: CASSKGLAYEQYV.

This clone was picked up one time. CDR3 sequence (DNA): TGTGCCTGGAGCCTCGGGGGGACCAGGAAGACCCAGTACTTC. Its translation is CAWSLGGTRKTQYF. This rearrangement joins TRBV30 to TRBJ2-5; 7 bases align to TRBD2. Germline V gene lookup returns CDR1 GTSNPN and CDR2 SVGIG (reference sequence). CDR3 length: 14 residues. Trimming took 3 bases from V and 6 from J; bases not matched to a gene: 10. The variable domain in full, with the rest retrieved from reference TRBV30 and TRBJ2-5, is SQTIHQWPATLVQPVGSPLSLECTVEGTSNPNLYWYRQAAGRGLQLLFYSVGIGQISSEVPQNLSASRPQDRQFILSSKKLLLSDSGFYLCAWSLGGTRKTQYFGPGTRLLVL.

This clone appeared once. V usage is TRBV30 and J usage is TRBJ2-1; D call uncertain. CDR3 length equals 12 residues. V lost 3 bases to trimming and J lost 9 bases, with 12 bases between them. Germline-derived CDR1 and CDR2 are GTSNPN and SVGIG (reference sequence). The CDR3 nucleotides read TGTGCCTGGAGCCCTCTGAACGGTGAGCAGTTCTTC. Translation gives CAWSPLNGEQFF.

This CDR3 reads CAWSPGGTANNSPLHF. DNA of the CDR3: TGTGCCTGGAGTCCTGGAGGGACAGCGAATAATTCACCCCTCCACTTT. The rearrangement links TRBV30 to TRBJ1-6; the match to TRBD1 covers 7 bases. CDR3 length: 16 amino acids. The germline gives CDR1 GTSNPN, CDR2 SVGIG (reference sequence). Trimming at V came to 2 bases and at J to 5 bases, leaving 9 bases not matched to a gene.

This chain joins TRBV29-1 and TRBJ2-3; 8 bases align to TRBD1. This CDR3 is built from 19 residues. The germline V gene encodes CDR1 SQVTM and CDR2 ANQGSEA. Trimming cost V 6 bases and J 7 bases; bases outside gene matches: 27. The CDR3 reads CSVPGTGNAVVGPNNTQYF. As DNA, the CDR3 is TGCAGCGTGCCAGGGACAGGAAATGCTGTTGTGGGGCCTAACAATACGCAGTATTTT.

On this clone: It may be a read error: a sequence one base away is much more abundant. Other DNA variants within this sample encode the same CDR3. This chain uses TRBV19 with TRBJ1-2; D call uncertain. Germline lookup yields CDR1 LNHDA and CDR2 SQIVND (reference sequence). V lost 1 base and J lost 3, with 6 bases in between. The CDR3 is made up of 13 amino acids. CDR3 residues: CASSIGGDYGYTF. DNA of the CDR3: TGTGCCAGTAGTATAGGCGGAGACTATGGCTACACCTTC.

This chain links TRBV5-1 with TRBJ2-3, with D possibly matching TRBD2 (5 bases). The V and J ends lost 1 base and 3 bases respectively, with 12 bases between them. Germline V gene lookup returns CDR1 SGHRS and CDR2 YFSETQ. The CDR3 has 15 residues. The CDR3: CASSLSAPGTDTQYF. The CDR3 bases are TGCGCCAGCAGCTTGAGTGCCCCGGGGACAGATACGCAGTATTTT.

For the CDR3, the DNA is TGTGCCAGCAGGCAAACAGAGTTGACCTACGAGCAGTACGTC. Its protein is CASRQTELTYEQYV. This chain uses TRBV6-1 with TRBJ2-7; D remains unclear. CDR3 length: 14 amino acids. Germline CDR1 and CDR2: MNHNS and SASEGT. V lost 6 bases to trimming and J lost 2 bases, with 14 bases between them.

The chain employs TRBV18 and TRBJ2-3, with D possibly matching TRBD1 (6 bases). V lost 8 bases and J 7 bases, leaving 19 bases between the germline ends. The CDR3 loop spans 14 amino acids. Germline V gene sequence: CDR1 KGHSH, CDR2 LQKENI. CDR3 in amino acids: CASHLSGVVNTQYF. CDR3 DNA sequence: TGTGCCAGCCATCTGTCAGGGGTCGTGAATACGCAGTATTTT.

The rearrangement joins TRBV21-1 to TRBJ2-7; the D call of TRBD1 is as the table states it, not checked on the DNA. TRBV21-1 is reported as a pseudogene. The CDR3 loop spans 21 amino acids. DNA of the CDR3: TGTGCCAGCAGCAAAGATTCCCCCCCAGGGGGTCCACCAGAAGCAAATTACGAGCAGTACTTC. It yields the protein CASSKDSPPGGPPEANYEQYF.

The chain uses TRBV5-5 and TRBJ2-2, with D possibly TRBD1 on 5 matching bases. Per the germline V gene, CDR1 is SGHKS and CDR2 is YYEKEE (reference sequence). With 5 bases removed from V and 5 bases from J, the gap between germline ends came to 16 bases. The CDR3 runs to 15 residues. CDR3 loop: CASRRPGLETGELFF. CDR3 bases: TGTGCCAGCAGGCGTCCAGGGTTGGAAACCGGGGAGCTGTTTTTT.

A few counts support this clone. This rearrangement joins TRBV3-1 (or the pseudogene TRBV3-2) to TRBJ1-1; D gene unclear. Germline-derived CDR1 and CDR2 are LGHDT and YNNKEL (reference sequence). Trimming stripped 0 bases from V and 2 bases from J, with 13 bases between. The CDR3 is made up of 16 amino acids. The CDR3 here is CASSQDRGTANTEAFF. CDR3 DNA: TGTGCCAGCAGCCAAGATCGGGGAACTGCTAACACTGAAGCTTTCTTT.

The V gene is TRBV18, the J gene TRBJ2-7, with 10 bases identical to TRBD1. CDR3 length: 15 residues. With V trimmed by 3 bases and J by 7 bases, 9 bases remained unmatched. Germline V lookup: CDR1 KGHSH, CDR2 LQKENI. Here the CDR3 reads CASSPGTGASREQYV. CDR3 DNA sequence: TGTGCCAGCTCACCCGGGACAGGGGCATCGAGGGAGCAGTACGTC.

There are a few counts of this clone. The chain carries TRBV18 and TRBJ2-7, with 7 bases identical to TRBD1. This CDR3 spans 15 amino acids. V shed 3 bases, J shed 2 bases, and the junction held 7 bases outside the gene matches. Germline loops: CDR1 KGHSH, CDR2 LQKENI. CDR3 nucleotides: TGTGCCAGCTCACCCCCGGGACAGTCCCCCTACGAGCAGTACGTC. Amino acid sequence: CASSPPGQSPYEQYV.